The text below deals with one T cell receptor beta chain. This CDR3 region has 14 residues. In germline, CDR1 is MNHEY, CDR2 SVGAGI. V lost 0 bases to trimming and J lost 6 bases, with 12 bases between them. The naive CD8 fraction comprised CD45RO-negative cells positively selected for CCR7 and excluded terminally differentiated effector memory CD45RA+ cells. Some clones are missing from TCRdb's copy, which holds only in-frame ones; the method was immunoSEQ multiplex PCR. Of around 1,900,000 clones listed, around 95% are singletons. The data derive from a study of shared clonotypes between healthy human individuals.

Sequenced input: naive CD8+ T cells from PBMCs. The gene calls are TRBV6-5 and TRBJ2-7, with D possibly matching TRBD1 (6 bases). The sequence came from a young man in good health. Some clones in this sample may be carry-over from other donors' samples. The CDR3, as DNA: TGTGCCAGCAGTTACTCCGAGGGGGTTTCCGAGCAGTACTTC. Protein sequence: CASSYSEGVSEQYF.